These 9 T cell receptor beta chains came from one sample sequenced in a study of T cells after yellow fever vaccination. TCRdb redid the calling of the 5' RACE reads with MiXCR, one entry per CDR3 protein. The table lists 300,000 to 350,000 distinct CDR3 sequences, approximately 4% of them singletons, with roughly a fifth in the top ten. This material consisted of PBMCs, taken 15 days after the yellow fever booster vaccination. The receptors originated from a man younger than 35 who received the YFV17D yellow fever vaccine.

The sample holds a few counts of this clonotype. J is TRBJ2-3 and V is TRBV12-3 or TRBV12-4; D is undetermined. This CDR3 has 13 residues. Trimming left V 3 bases short and J 5 bases short, with 9 bases between. For the CDR3, the DNA is TGTGCCAGCAGTTTTAGCCCGCTAGATACGCAGTATTTT. This translates into CASSFSPLDTQYF.

The chain combines TRBV5-1 with TRBJ1-6; TRBD1 is a possible D gene (5 bases). Germline V gene sequence: CDR1 SGHRS, CDR2 YFSETQ. Trimming shortened V by 4 bases and J by 7 bases, and 12 bases separated the two germline ends. The CDR3 extends over 14 amino acids. The CDR3 DNA reads TGCGCCAGCAGCGCCCGGGACGAAAATTCACCCCTCCACTTT. Protein: CASSARDENSPLHF.

This clonotype came up many times. The chain carries TRBV20-1 and TRBJ2-2, with D tentatively TRBD1 (5 bases). Germline CDR1 is DFQATT and CDR2 is SNEGSKA (reference sequence). The CDR3 covers 14 residues. V was trimmed by 3 bases and J by 3 bases, leaving 11 bases between them. The CDR3 protein is CSARSRVDTGELFF. The CDR3 DNA reads as TGCAGTGCTAGGTCCAGGGTGGACACCGGGGAGCTGTTTTTT.

This clonotype was found many times. The chain couples TRBV7-6 to TRBJ1-1, with 10 bases fitting TRBD1. V shed 5 bases and J 1 base; nucleotides not matched to a gene: 4. This CDR3 spans 15 amino acids. Germline lookup yields CDR1 SGHVS and CDR2 FNYEAQ. CDR3 residues: CASSQGQGKNTEAFF. Here the CDR3 DNA reads TGTGCCAGCAGCCAGGGACAGGGGAAGAACACTGAAGCTTTCTTT.

The chain joins TRBV5-4 to TRBJ2-2; TRBD2 might be the D (5 bases). V dropped 4 bases and J dropped 0 bases, with 19 bases sitting between them. CDR3 length: 18 residues. Germline V gene sequence: CDR1 SGHNT, CDR2 YYREEE (reference sequence). The CDR3 DNA is TGTGCCAGCAGCCACAAGGGAGCGGCCCTCGCGAACACCGGGGAGCTGTTTTTT. Translating it yields CASSHKGAALANTGELFF.

This clonotype was seen at least ten times. This chain connects TRBV5-1 to TRBJ2-7; D possibly corresponds to TRBD2 (6 bases). The CDR3 covers 14 residues. V dropped 1 base and J dropped 2 bases, with 10 bases sitting between them. CDR1 is SGHRS, CDR2 YFSETQ, per germline. CDR3: CASSLSAGTYEQYV. The CDR3 DNA reads TGCGCCAGCAGCTTGTCTGCGGGAACCTACGAGCAGTACGTC.

The chain has TRBV11-2 and TRBJ1-1; the match to TRBD1 covers 8 bases. Unmatched junction bases numbered 8, after V lost 5 bases and J lost 3 bases. CDR1 and CDR2 (germline): SGHAT, FQNNGV. This CDR3 has 15 residues. The CDR3 protein is CASSLRTGQYTEAFF. Written as DNA, the CDR3 is TGTGCCAGCAGCCTACGGACAGGGCAGTACACTGAAGCTTTCTTT.

The chain uses TRBV5-1 and TRBJ2-1; D might be TRBD1 (5 bases). The germline CDR1 and CDR2 sequences are SGHRS and YFSETQ. V lost 4 bases and J lost 3, with 17 bases in between. This CDR3 is 16 amino acids long. CDR3 in amino acids: CASSPPGRVGYNEQFF. The CDR3 DNA reads TGCGCCAGCAGCCCCCCGGGCAGGGTCGGCTACAATGAGCAGTTCTTC.

This clonotype has a count of ten or more. V is TRBV4-1 and J is TRBJ2-7, with D unclear. Per the germline V gene, CDR1 is MGHRA and CDR2 is YSYEKL. The ends were cut back, 3 bases at V and 3 bases at J, with 15 bases in the middle. The CDR3 extends over 15 amino acids. CDR3 bases: TGCGCCAGCAGCCAGAGTGGTCAACCCGTCTACGAGCAGTACTTC. It translates to CASSQSGQPVYEQYF.